This T cell receptor (beta chain) was sequenced in a study of blood T cell repertoires in COVID-19. Study-wide background: There were acute and convalescent COVID-19 samples, and they came from the United States, Italy and Spain.

The authors' processing: How many nucleated cells were present was estimated from reference gene primer amplification. Assay: immunoSEQ multiplex PCR; the TCRdb copy retains only in-frame clones and omits some. V, J and clone size were drawn from that table, and D and trimming were deduced from the DNA. The profile shows under 350,000 clones, 80% to 90% of them singletons. The V segment lost 6 bases and the J segment 0 bases; nucleotides outside the gene matches: 8. The CDR3 is 15 amino acids. CDR1 and CDR2 from the germline V gene are MNHEY and SVGAGI. The chain combines TRBV6-5 with TRBJ2-7, with TRBD1 matching over 7 bases. This TCR derives from a man aged 40-55 years with acute or convalescent COVID-19. Sequencing was performed on peripheral blood. In DNA, the CDR3 is TGTGCCAGCAGACGAACAGGGGTAGGCTCCTACGAGCAGTACTTC. Translation gives CASRRTGVGSYEQYF.